Below are 17 T cell receptor beta chains sequenced from a single sample in a study of T cells in Graves' hyperthyroidism and ophthalmopathy. Using RNA transcripts as the source, TCR beta CDR3 regions were amplified. RT-PCR in the first round (using the HTBI primer set) targeted the TCR CDR3. TCRdb re-derived calls from the multiplex PCR reads in MiXCR, one entry per CDR3 protein. The sample holds a few hundred thousand distinct CDR3 sequences; more than 15% are singletons and the top ten take roughly 3%. Sequencing used blood. The receptors stem from a middle-aged woman with Graves' ophthalmopathy.

This clonotype has a count of ten or more. V gene TRBV13 combines with J gene TRBJ1-2; 7 bases align to TRBD1. The V and J ends lost 5 bases and 2 bases, in that order; junction bases with no gene match: 5. The V gene's germline CDR1 is PRHDT and CDR2 FYEKMQ (reference sequence). This CDR3 region has 14 residues. The chain's CDR3 is CASSRGQKNYGYTF. DNA for the CDR3: TGTGCCAGCAGCCGGGGACAGAAGAACTATGGCTACACCTTC.

This clonotype has at least ten counts. The CDR3 bases are TGTGCCAGCAGCGACTCCGTGGGGACAGGGATCGAGCAGTACTTC. Protein: CASSDSVGTGIEQYF. The J gene is TRBJ2-7, the V gene TRBV11-1, with 9 positions matching TRBD1. Germline V gene data show CDR1 as SGHAT and CDR2 as FQDESV (reference sequence). The length of the CDR3 is 15 residues. J was trimmed by 6 bases and V by 5 bases; bases with no gene match: 11.

The genes are TRBV10-3 and TRBJ2-1; D is unresolved. This CDR3 is built from 14 residues. V shed 0 bases and J shed 7 bases, with 10 bases lying between them. The germline V gene has CDR1 ENHRY and CDR2 SYGVKD. The CDR3 is CAISESEAVNEQFF. CDR3 coding DNA: TGTGCCATCAGTGAGTCTGAGGCTGTAAATGAGCAGTTCTTC.

V is TRBV6-1 and J is TRBJ1-4; D is perhaps TRBD1 (5 bases). Germline V gene data show CDR1 as MNHNS and CDR2 as SASEGT. V lost 6 bases and J lost 10, with 12 bases in between. The CDR3 is made up of 12 amino acids. As DNA, the CDR3 is TGTGCCAGCAGACGGGACCTTGGAAAACTGTTTTTT. As protein: CASRRDLGKLFF.

This clonotype was seen a handful of times. V is TRBV27 and J is TRBJ2-7; 9 nucleotides align to TRBD1. From germline, CDR1 is MNHEY and CDR2 SMNVEV (reference sequence). CDR3 length: 14 amino acids. J was trimmed by 2 bases and V by 6 bases; bases with no gene match: 5. CDR3 amino acids: CASRDRGSAYEQYF. The CDR3, as DNA: TGTGCCAGCAGGGACAGGGGCAGCGCCTACGAGCAGTACTTC.

This clonotype turned up a few times. The rearrangement joins TRBV7-9 to TRBJ2-6, with D unresolved. The V gene lost 5 bases and the J gene lost 0 bases, with 14 bases spanning the gap. Looked up from germline, CDR1 is SEHNR and CDR2 is FQNEAQ (reference sequence). This CDR3 has 17 amino acids. CDR3 residues: CASSPSALGSGANVLTF. In DNA form, the CDR3 reads TGTGCCAGCAGCCCATCTGCCCTTGGCTCTGGGGCCAACGTCCTGACTTTC.

The chain uses TRBV12-3 or TRBV12-4 and TRBJ2-3, with D maybe TRBD1 (6 bases). The ends were cut back, 9 bases at V and 5 bases at J, with 9 bases in the middle. This CDR3 has 11 amino acids. The CDR3 sequence: CASCRGDTQYF. CDR3 DNA sequence: TGTGCCAGTTGCAGGGGAGATACGCAGTATTTT.

This clonotype has at least ten counts. The chain has TRBV11-2 and TRBJ1-2; 9 nucleotides line up with TRBD1. The V gene end was trimmed by 2 bases and the J gene end by 6 bases; junction bases not matched to a gene: 4. The germline CDR1 and CDR2 sequences are SGHAT and FQNNGV. The CDR3 extends over 14 amino acids. CDR3 in amino acids: CASSLWGQGDGYTF. The CDR3 DNA follows: TGTGCCAGCAGCTTATGGGGACAGGGCGATGGCTACACCTTC.

This clonotype was detected many times. V is TRBV11-2 and J is TRBJ2-1; maybe TRBD2 (5 bases). Trimming removed 3 bases at V and 4 bases at J, with 13 bases between. This CDR3 comprises 15 residues. The germline CDR1 and CDR2 sequences are SGHAT and FQNNGV. CDR3 sequence: CASSFDRGSYNEQFF. Here the CDR3 DNA reads TGTGCCAGCAGCTTCGACCGGGGTTCTTACAATGAGCAGTTCTTC.

The chain carries TRBV19 and TRBJ2-3; maybe TRBD1 (5 bases). Between the trimmed V and J ends, which lost 6 bases and 5 bases, there was a span of 18 bases. Germline CDR1 and CDR2: LNHDA and SQIVND (reference sequence). The CDR3 has 15 residues. In DNA form, the CDR3 reads TGTGCCAGTAGAAGGACACACCGGGCATTAGATACGCAGTATTTT. Protein sequence: CASRRTHRALDTQYF.

The table lists this clonotype with many counts. The rearrangement joins TRBV7-2 to TRBJ2-1; no clear D. The germline V gene encodes CDR1 SGHTA and CDR2 FQGNSA. V was shortened by 0 bases and J by 5 bases, with 5 bases between the two germline ends. This CDR3 contains 13 residues. The CDR3 bases are TGTGCCAGCAGCTTAGCGTACGACAATGAGCAGTTCTTC. Protein product: CASSLAYDNEQFF.

This clonotype was counted at least ten times. J is TRBJ1-5 and V is TRBV28, with no clear D. The CDR3 spans 16 residues. V was clipped by 6 bases and J by 2 bases, with 17 bases between them. Germline CDR1 is MDHEN and CDR2 is SYDVKM. The CDR3 is CASSMTPRSGNQPQHF. The DNA for the CDR3 is TGTGCCAGCAGCATGACCCCCCGGAGTGGCAATCAGCCCCAGCATTTT.

The rearrangement links TRBV10-2 to TRBJ2-1; the D gene is possibly TRBD2 (6 bases). From germline, CDR1 is WSHSY and CDR2 SAAADI. Trimming took off 4 bases at V and 3 bases at J, with 13 bases between the two ends. The CDR3 covers 15 residues. The CDR3 protein is CASSVPSAHYNEQFF. Here the CDR3 DNA reads TGCGCCAGCAGTGTTCCTAGCGCCCACTACAATGAGCAGTTCTTC.

Points on this clonotype: This sequence may be a read error, since a much larger clone differs from it by one base. This chain connects TRBV2 to TRBJ2-1; D not certain. CDR1 is SNHLY, CDR2 FYNNEI, per germline. The CDR3 sequence is 11 residues long. The ends were cut back, 3 bases at V and 6 bases at J, with 3 bases in the middle. The CDR3 DNA reads TGTGCCAGCAGTGACTTCAATGAGCAGTTCTTC. Protein: CASSDFNEQFF.

Ten or more counts support this clonotype. The chain has TRBV20-1 and TRBJ2-1; D unresolved. Per the germline V gene, CDR1 is DFQATT and CDR2 is SNEGSKA (reference sequence). This CDR3 contains 12 residues. Trimming cost V 4 bases and J 7 bases, with 11 bases left between them. The CDR3 region is CSATLNLNEQFF. For the CDR3, the DNA is TGCAGTGCTACCCTAAATCTTAATGAGCAGTTCTTC.

This clonotype was counted ten times or more. The chain combines TRBV2 with TRBJ1-2, with D maybe TRBD1 (6 bases). The V and J ends lost 0 bases and 5 bases respectively, with 19 bases between them. This CDR3 is built from 17 residues. CDR1 is SNHLY, CDR2 FYNNEI, per germline. DNA for the CDR3: TGTGCCAGCAGTGAAGCGCGCGAGGGGGGATCGTTTTATGGCTACACCTTC. Protein product: CASSEAREGGSFYGYTF.

This clonotype has ten or more counts. The chain carries TRBV28 and TRBJ2-7, with 7 nucleotides matching TRBD2. This CDR3 spans 16 amino acids. In germline, CDR1 is MDHEN, CDR2 SYDVKM. After removal of 6 bases from V and 0 bases from J, the junction contained 11 bases not matched to a gene. CDR3 sequence reads: CASSPPLGRDSYEQYF. The CDR3 DNA reads as TGTGCCAGCAGCCCCCCCCTAGGGAGGGACTCCTACGAGCAGTACTTC.